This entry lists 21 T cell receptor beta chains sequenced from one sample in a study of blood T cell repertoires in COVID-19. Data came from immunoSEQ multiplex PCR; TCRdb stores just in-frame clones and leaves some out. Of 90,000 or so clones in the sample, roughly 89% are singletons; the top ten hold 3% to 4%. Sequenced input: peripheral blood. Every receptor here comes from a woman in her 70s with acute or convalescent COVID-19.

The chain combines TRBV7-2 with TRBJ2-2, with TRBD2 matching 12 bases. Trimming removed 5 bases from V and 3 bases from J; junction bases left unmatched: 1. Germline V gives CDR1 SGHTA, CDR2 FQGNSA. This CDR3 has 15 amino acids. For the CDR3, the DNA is TGTGCCAGCAGCCGGACTAGCGGGGACACCGGGGAGCTGTTTTTT. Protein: CASSRTSGDTGELFF.

The CDR3 sequence is CASSMTQFYGYTF. The CDR3 region has the DNA TGTGCCAGTAGTATGACTCAATTTTATGGCTACACCTTC. This chain links TRBV19 with TRBJ1-2; D is ambiguous. Germline assignment: CDR1 LNHDA and CDR2 SQIVND (reference sequence). The CDR3 has 13 amino acids. V shed 3 bases and J shed 5 bases, with 10 bases lying between them. The variable domain in full, completed from reference TRBV19 and TRBJ1-2, reads DGGITQSPKYLFRKEGQNVTLSCEQNLNHDAMYWYRQDPGQGLRLIYYSQIVNDFQKGDIAEGYSVSREKKESFPLTVTSAQKNPTAFYLCASSMTQFYGYTFGSGTRLTVV.

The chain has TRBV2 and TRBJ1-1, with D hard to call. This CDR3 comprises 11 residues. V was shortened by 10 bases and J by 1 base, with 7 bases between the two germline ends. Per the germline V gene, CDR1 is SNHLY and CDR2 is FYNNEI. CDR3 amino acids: CAIEANTEAFF. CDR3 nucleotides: TGTGCCATCGAGGCGAACACTGAAGCTTTCTTT.

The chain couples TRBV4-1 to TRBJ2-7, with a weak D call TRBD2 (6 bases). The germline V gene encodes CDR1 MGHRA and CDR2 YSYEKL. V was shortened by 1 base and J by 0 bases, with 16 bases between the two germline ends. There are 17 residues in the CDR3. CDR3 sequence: CASSQAFIGTYSYEQYF. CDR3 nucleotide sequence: TGCGCCAGCAGCCAAGCCTTCATCGGGACTTACTCCTACGAGCAGTACTTC.

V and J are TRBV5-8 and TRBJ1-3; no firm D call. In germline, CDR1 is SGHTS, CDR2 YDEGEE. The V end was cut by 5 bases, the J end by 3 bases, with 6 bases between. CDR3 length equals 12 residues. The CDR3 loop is CASRTVGNTIYF. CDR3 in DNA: TGTGCCAGCAGGACTGTTGGAAACACCATATATTTT.

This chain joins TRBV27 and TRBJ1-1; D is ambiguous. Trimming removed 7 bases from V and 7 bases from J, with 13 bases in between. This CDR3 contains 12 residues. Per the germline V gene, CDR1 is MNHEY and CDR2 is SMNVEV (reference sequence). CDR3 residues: CASMARGLEAFF. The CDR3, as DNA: TGTGCCAGCATGGCTAGAGGACTTGAAGCTTTCTTT.

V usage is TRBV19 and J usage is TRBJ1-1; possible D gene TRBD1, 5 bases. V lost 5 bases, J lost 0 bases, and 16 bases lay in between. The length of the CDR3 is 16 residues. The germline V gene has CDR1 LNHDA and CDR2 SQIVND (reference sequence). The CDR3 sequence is CASSEARGIMNTEAFF. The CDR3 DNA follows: TGTGCCAGTAGTGAAGCCCGGGGGATTATGAACACTGAAGCTTTCTTT.

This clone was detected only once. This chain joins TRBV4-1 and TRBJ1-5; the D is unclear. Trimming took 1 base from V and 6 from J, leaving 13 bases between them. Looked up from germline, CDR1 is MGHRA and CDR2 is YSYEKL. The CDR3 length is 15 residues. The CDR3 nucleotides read TGCGCCAGCAGCCAAGGGTACGGGAGTTTTCAGCCCCAGCATTTT. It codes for CASSQGYGSFQPQHF.

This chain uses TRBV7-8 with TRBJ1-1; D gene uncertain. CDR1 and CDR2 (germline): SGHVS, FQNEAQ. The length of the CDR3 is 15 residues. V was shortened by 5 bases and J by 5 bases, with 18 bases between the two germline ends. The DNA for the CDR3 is TGTGCCAGCAGCCCCGAGGCTGGGCGGGGAACTGAAGCTTTCTTT. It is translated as CASSPEAGRGTEAFF.

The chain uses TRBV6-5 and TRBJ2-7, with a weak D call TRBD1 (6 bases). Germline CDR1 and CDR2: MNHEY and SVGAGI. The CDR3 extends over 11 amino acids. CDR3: CVGASSLEQYF. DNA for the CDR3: TGTGTGGGGGCTAGTTCCCTCGAGCAGTACTTC.

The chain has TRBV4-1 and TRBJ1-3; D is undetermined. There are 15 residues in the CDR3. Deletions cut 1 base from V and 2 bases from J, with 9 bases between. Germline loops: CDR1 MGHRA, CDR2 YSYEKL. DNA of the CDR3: TGCGCCAGCAGCCAAGGGTCCGCTACTGGAAACACCATATATTTT. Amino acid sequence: CASSQGSATGNTIYF.

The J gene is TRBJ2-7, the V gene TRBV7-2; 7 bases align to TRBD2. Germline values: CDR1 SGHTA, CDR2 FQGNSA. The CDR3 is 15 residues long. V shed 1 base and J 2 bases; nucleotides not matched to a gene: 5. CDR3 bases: TGTGCCAGCAGCTTAGAAGCGGGACCCACCTACGAGCAGTACTTC. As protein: CASSLEAGPTYEQYF.

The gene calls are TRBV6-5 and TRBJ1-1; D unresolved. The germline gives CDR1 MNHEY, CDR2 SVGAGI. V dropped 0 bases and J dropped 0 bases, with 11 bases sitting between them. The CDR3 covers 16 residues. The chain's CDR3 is CASSYSPGVMNTEAFF. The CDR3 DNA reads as TGTGCCAGCAGTTACTCTCCAGGTGTCATGAACACTGAAGCTTTCTTT.

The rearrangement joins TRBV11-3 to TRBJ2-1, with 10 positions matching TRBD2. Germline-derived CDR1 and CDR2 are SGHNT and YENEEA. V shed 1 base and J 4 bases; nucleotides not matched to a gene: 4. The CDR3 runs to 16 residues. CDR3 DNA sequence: TGTGCCAGCAGCTTAGGGGGGACTAGCGCATACAATGAGCAGTTCTTC. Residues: CASSLGGTSAYNEQFF. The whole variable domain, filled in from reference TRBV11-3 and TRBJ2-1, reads EAGVVQSPRYKIIEKKQPVAFWCNPISGHNTLYWYLQNLGQGPELLIRYENEEAVDDSQLPKDRFSAERLKGVDSTLKIQPAELGDSAVYLCASSLGGTSAYNEQFFGPGTRLTVL.

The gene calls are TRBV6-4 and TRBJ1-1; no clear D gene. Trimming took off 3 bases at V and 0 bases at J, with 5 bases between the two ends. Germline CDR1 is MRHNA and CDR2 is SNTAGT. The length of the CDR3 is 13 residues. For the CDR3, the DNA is TGTGCCAGCAGTGAGAGGGTGAACACTGAAGCTTTCTTT. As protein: CASSERVNTEAFF.

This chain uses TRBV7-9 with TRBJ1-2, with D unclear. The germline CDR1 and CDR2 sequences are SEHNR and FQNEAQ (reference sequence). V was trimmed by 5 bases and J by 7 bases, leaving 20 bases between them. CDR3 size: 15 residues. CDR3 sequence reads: CASSGKMTLNSGYTF. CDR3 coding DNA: TGTGCCAGCAGCGGTAAAATGACACTGAATTCTGGCTACACCTTC.

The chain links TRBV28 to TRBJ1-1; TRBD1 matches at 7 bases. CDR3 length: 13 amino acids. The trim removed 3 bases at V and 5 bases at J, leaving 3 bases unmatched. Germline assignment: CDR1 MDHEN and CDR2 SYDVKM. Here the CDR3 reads CASSLTGRTEAFF. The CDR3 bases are TGTGCCAGCAGTTTGACAGGGCGAACTGAAGCTTTCTTT.

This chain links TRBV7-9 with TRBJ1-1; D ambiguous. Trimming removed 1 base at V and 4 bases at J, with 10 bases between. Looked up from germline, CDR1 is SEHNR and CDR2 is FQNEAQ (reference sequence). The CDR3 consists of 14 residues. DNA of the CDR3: TGTGCCAGCAGCTTAGGCGGGGAGACCACTGAAGCTTTCTTT. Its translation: CASSLGGETTEAFF.

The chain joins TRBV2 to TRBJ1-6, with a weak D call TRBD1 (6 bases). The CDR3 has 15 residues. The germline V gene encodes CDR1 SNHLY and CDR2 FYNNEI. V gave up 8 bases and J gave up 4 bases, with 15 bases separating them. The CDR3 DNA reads TGTGCCAGCGGATTGTCACAGGGTTATAATTCACCCCTCCACTTT. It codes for CASGLSQGYNSPLHF.

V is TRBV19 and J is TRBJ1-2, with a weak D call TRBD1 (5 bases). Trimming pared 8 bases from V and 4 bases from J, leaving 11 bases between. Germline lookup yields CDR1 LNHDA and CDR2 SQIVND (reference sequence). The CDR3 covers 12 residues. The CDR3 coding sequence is TGTGCCAGTCAACGGGACTTCTATGGCTACACCTTC. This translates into CASQRDFYGYTF.

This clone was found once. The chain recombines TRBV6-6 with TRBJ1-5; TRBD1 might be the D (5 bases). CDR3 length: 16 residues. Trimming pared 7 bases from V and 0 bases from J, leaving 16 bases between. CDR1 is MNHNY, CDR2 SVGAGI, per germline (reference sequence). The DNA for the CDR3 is TGTGCCAGCACTTCCCTGGGGACTTATAGCAATCAGCCCCAGCATTTT. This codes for CASTSLGTYSNQPQHF.